Below are 15 T cell receptor beta chains sequenced from a single sample in a study of T cells in Graves' hyperthyroidism and ophthalmopathy. TCR beta CDR3 region amplification was performed from RNA transcripts. Carried out on the TCR CDR3, a first-round RT-PCR used the HTBI primer set. TCRdb recomputed calls from the multiplex PCR reads with MiXCR, one row per CDR3 protein. In the table there are about half a million distinct CDR3 sequences, less than 20% of which are singletons. The specimen sequenced was blood. The receptors stem from a man between 40 and 49 years old with Graves' ophthalmopathy.

The chain links TRBV19 to TRBJ2-7, with 8 bases that match TRBD2. Germline V gene lookup returns CDR1 LNHDA and CDR2 SQIVND (reference sequence). The CDR3 extends over 13 amino acids. The ends lost 9 bases at V and 5 bases at J; junction bases unmatched: 9. The CDR3 protein is CASGREGPHEQYF. The CDR3 DNA is TGTGCCAGCGGACGGGAGGGCCCCCACGAGCAGTACTTC.

This clonotype has a count of ten or more. The chain joins TRBV12-3 or TRBV12-4 to TRBJ2-7, with D tentatively TRBD2 (5 bases). The CDR3 has 12 amino acids. V was trimmed by 6 bases and J by 7 bases, leaving 13 bases between them. CDR3 region: CASRTGSREQYF. The CDR3 nucleotides are TGTGCCAGCAGGACTGGGAGTAGGGAGCAGTACTTC.

The gene calls are TRBV6-5 and TRBJ2-7; D unclear. The V gene's germline CDR1 is MNHEY and CDR2 SVGAGI. The V end was cut by 0 bases, the J end by 7 bases, with 7 bases between. CDR3 length equals 12 residues. The chain's CDR3 is CASSYSRPEQYF. The CDR3, as DNA: TGTGCCAGCAGTTACTCCCGACCTGAGCAGTACTTC.

The rearrangement uses TRBV2 and TRBJ1-2; tentative D call: TRBD1 (6 bases). Germline-derived CDR1 and CDR2 are SNHLY and FYNNEI. The CDR3 loop spans 12 amino acids. V was cut by 4 bases and J by 7 bases, with 10 bases left in between. The CDR3 is CASSARGAGYTF. The CDR3 DNA reads TGTGCCAGCAGTGCTCGGGGGGCTGGCTACACCTTC.

The CDR3 spells CASTRPNTEAFF. The CDR3 nucleotides read TGTGCCAGTACCCGACCCAACACTGAAGCTTTCTTT. The V call is TRBV19, the J call TRBJ1-1, with unresolved D. The CDR3 has 12 residues. Per germline, CDR1 LNHDA and CDR2 SQIVND (reference sequence). Trimming left V 7 bases short and J 2 bases short, with 8 bases between.

For this clonotype: A much larger clone differs by one base, so this may be a read error. This CDR3 fails to terminate in the conserved phenylalanine or tryptophan, so it likely reflects a read error. This chain joins TRBV30 and TRBJ1-2, with D unresolved. Per germline, CDR1 GTSNPN and CDR2 SVGIG (reference sequence). The CDR3 is 13 residues long. The CDR3 is CAATRGRDYGYTL. DNA of the CDR3: TGTGCTGCAACCCGGGGAAGGGACTATGGCTACACCCTC.

This clonotype was picked up a small number of times. The rearrangement links TRBV18 to TRBJ1-1, with TRBD1 matching 7 bases. V dropped 4 bases and J dropped 4; count of bases not matched to a gene: 3. Germline CDR1 is KGHSH and CDR2 is LQKENI. This CDR3 spans 13 amino acids. The CDR3 is CASSQQGTTEAFF. The CDR3 DNA reads TGTGCCAGCTCACAACAGGGGACCACTGAAGCTTTCTTT.

The chain links TRBV12-3 or TRBV12-4 to TRBJ1-1; no firm D call. The V end lost 3 bases, the J end lost 1 base, and 6 bases lay between the germline ends. This CDR3 spans 13 amino acids. The CDR3 reads CASSFQSNTEAFF. In nucleotides, the CDR3 is TGTGCCAGCAGTTTCCAGTCGAACACTGAAGCTTTCTTT.

The V gene is TRBV11-2, the J gene TRBJ2-1; D is undetermined. Between the trimmed V and J ends, which lost 8 bases and 3 bases, there was a span of 14 bases. The length of the CDR3 is 14 residues. CDR1 and CDR2 from the germline V gene are SGHAT and FQNNGV. The chain's CDR3 is CASGYPGDYNEQFF. CDR3 in DNA: TGTGCCAGCGGATACCCCGGCGACTACAATGAGCAGTTCTTC.

This clonotype has at least ten counts. The chain carries TRBV28 and TRBJ2-4; TRBD2 matches 7 bases. Germline CDR1 and CDR2: MDHEN and SYDVKM. V lost 7 bases and J lost 0; bases outside the gene matches: 6. The CDR3 sequence is 15 residues long. DNA of the CDR3: TGTGCCAGCACCCCGACTAGCCTAGCCAAAAACATTCAGTACTTC. Encoded protein: CASTPTSLAKNIQYF.

This clonotype was seen many times. This rearrangement joins TRBV11-1 to TRBJ1-1; 9 bases fit TRBD1. CDR3 length: 16 residues. In germline, CDR1 is SGHAT, CDR2 FQDESV (reference sequence). Trimming removed 4 bases from V and 5 bases from J; junction bases left unmatched: 11. For the CDR3, the DNA is TGTGCCAGCAGCTCGCGGGACAGGGCCGGAGGGACTGAAGCTTTCTTT. Translating it yields CASSSRDRAGGTEAFF. Full variable domain (outside the CDR3, taken from reference TRBV11-1 and TRBJ1-1): EAEVAQSPRYKITEKSQAVAFWCDPISGHATLYWYRQILGQGPELLVQFQDESVVDDSQLPKDRFSAERLKGVDSTLKIQPAELGDSAMYLCASSSRDRAGGTEAFFGQGTRLTVV.

In this sample, this clonotype turned up many times. The chain carries TRBV29-1 and TRBJ2-1; TRBD1 agrees at 7 bases. Germline V gene sequence: CDR1 SQVTM, CDR2 ANQGSEA. The V and J ends lost 8 bases and 6 bases, in that order; junction bases with no gene match: 10. The CDR3 runs 13 residues. As DNA, the CDR3 is TGCAGCTTGGACAGGCTACCCTTCAATGAGCAGTTCTTC. Its protein product is CSLDRLPFNEQFF.

About this clonotype: Given a much more abundant clone one base away, this may be a read error. This sequence joins TRBV5-6 and TRBJ2-1; TRBD1 might be the D (6 bases). V was clipped by 4 bases and J by 3 bases, with 14 bases between them. Per germline, CDR1 SGHDT and CDR2 YYEEEE. The CDR3 has 15 amino acids. CDR3 sequence: CASSQRQDCYNEQFF. In DNA form, the CDR3 reads TGTGCCAGCAGCCAAAGACAGGACTGCTACAATGAGCAGTTCTTC.

The J gene is TRBJ2-7, the V gene TRBV5-5; D is uncertain. Trimming left V 4 bases short and J 3 bases short, with 14 bases between. The CDR3 has 14 amino acids. Germline V gives CDR1 SGHKS, CDR2 YYEKEE (reference sequence). The CDR3 region is CASSQTPQVYEQYF. DNA for the CDR3: TGTGCCAGCAGCCAAACCCCCCAGGTCTACGAGCAGTACTTC.

This clonotype was detected many times. This sequence joins TRBV3-1 and TRBJ1-2; D is uncertain. With 0 bases removed from V and 6 bases from J, the gap between germline ends came to 8 bases. Per germline, CDR1 LGHDT and CDR2 YNNKEL (reference sequence). This CDR3 is built from 13 residues. DNA of the CDR3: TGTGCCAGCAGCCAAGAATCCGGGGATGGCTACACCTTC. Protein sequence: CASSQESGDGYTF.